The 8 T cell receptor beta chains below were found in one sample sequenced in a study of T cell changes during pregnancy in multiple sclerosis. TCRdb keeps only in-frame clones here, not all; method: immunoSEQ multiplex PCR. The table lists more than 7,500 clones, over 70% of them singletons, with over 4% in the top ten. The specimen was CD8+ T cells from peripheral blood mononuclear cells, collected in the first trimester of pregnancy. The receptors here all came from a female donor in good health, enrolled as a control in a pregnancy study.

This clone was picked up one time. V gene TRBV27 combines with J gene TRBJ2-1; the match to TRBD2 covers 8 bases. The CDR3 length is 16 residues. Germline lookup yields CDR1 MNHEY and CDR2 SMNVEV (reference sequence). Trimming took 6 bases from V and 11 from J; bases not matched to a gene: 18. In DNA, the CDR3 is TGTGCCAGCAGGAATTTACCGGGACTAGGTCCCCTGCAGCAGTTCTTC. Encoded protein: CASRNLPGLGPLQQFF.

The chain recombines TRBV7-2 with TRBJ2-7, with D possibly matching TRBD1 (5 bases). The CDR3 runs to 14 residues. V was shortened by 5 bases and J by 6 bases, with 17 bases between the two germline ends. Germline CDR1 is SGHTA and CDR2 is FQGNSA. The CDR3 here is CASSLIQASGEQYF. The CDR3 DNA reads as TGTGCCAGCAGCCTTATACAGGCCTCTGGCGAGCAGTACTTC.

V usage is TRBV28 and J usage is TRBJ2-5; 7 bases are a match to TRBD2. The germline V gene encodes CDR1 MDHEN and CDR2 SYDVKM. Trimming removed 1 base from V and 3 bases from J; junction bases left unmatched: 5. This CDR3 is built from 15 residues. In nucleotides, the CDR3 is TGTGCCAGCAGTTTATACGTGGGGGGGGAAGAGACCCAGTACTTC. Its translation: CASSLYVGGEETQYF.

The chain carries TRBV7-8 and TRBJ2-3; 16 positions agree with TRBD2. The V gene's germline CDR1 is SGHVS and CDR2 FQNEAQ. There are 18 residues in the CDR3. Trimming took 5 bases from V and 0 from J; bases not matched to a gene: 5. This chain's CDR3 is CASSLGLAGGLSTDTQYF. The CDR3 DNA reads TGTGCCAGCAGCCTGGGACTAGCGGGGGGGCTCAGCACAGATACGCAGTATTTT.

In DNA, the CDR3 is TGCGCCAGCAGCCAAGGGACGGGGGGTATGACTGAAGCTTTCTTT. Translating it yields CASSQGTGGMTEAFF. The chain joins TRBV4-1 to TRBJ1-1, with D perhaps matching TRBD1 (5 bases). V lost 1 base and J 5 bases, leaving 14 bases between the germline ends. From germline, CDR1 is MGHRA and CDR2 YSYEKL. This CDR3 is built from 15 residues.

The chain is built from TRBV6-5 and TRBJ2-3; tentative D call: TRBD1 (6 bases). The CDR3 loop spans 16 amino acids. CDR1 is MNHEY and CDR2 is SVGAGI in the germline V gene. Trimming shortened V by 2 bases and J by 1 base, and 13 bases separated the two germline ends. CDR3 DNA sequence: TGTGCCAGCAGTTACGAAAACAGGGTTGGCACAGATACGCAGTATTTT. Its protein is CASSYENRVGTDTQYF.

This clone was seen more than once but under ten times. CDR3 loop: CASGDRDGSSQYF. The CDR3, as DNA: TGTGCCAGTGGAGACAGGGATGGTTCTTCGCAGTATTTT. The chain combines TRBV19 with TRBJ2-3, with TRBD1 matching over 7 bases. Germline V gives CDR1 LNHDA, CDR2 SQIVND (reference sequence). Trimming cost V 8 bases and J 10 bases; bases outside gene matches: 12. The CDR3 runs 13 residues.

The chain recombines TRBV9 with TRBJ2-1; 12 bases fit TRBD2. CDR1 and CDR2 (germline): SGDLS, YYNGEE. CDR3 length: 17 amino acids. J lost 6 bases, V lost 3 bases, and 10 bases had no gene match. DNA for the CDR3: TGTGCCAGCAGCGGGACTAGCGGGATAGGGGTATTCAATGAGCAGTTCTTC. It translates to CASSGTSGIGVFNEQFF.